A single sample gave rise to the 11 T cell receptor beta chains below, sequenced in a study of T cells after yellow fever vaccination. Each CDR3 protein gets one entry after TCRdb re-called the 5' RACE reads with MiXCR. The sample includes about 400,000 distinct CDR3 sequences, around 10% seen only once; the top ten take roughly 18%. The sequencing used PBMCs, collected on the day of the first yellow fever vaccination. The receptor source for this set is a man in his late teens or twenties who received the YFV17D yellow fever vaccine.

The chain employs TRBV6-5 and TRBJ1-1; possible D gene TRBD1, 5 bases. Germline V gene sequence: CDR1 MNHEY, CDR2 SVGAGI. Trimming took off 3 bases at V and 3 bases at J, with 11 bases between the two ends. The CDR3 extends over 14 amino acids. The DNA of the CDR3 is TGTGCCAGCAGTTATATGGGGCCAGACACTGAAGCTTTCTTT. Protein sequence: CASSYMGPDTEAFF.

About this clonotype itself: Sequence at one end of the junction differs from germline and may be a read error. CDR3 nucleotide sequence: TGTGCCTCCCGGGGAATTACGGACACCGGGGAGCTGTCTTTT. Encoded protein: CASRGITDTGELSF. The rearrangement joins TRBV10-3 to TRBJ2-2; possibly TRBD1 or TRBD2 for D (5 bases each). CDR3 length: 14 residues. CDR1 ENHRY and CDR2 SYGVKD come from the germline V gene.

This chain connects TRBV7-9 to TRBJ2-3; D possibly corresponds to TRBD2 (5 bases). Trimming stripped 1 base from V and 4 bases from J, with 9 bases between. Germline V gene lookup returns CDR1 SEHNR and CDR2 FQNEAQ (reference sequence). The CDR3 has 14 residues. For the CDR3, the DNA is TGTGCCAGCAGCTTAGTCGGGATCCCAGATACGCAGTATTTT. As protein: CASSLVGIPDTQYF.

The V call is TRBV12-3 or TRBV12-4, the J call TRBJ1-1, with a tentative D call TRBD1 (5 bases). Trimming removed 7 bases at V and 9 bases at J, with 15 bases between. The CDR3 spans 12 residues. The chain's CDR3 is CASTQGGGKAFF. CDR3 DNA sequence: TGTGCCAGCACCCAGGGCGGGGGGAAAGCTTTCTTT.

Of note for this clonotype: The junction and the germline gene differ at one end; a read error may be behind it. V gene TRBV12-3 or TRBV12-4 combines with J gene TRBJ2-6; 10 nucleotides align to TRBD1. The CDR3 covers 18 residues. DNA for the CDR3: TGTGCCATCAGTTCTTCCGGGACAGGGGTACCTGGGGCCAACGTCCTGACTTTC. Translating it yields CAISSSGTGVPGANVLTF.

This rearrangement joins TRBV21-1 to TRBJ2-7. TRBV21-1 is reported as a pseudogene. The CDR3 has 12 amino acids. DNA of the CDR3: TGTGCCAGCAGCGGAATCTCCTACGAGCAGTACGTC. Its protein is CASSGISYEQYV.

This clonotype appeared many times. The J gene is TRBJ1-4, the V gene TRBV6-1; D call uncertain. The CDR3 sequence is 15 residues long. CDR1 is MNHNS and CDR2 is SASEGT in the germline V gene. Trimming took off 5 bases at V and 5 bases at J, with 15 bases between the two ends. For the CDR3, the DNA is TGTGCCAGCAGTCCCGAATTGGCGGTGAATGAAAAACTGTTTTTT. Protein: CASSPELAVNEKLFF.

This CDR3 is CASSRTQGNYGYTF. In DNA form, the CDR3 reads TGTGCCAGCAGCAGGACCCAGGGGAACTATGGCTACACCTTC. This chain links TRBV7-2 with TRBJ1-2; TRBD1 is a possible D gene (6 bases). V was trimmed by 5 bases and J by 2 bases, leaving 12 bases between them. Germline values: CDR1 SGHTA, CDR2 FQGNSA. The CDR3 extends over 14 amino acids.

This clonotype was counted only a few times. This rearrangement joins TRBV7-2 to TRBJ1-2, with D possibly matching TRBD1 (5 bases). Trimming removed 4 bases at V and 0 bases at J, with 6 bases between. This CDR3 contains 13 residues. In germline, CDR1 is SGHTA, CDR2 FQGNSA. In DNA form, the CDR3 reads TGTGCCAGCAGCTGGGACCCTAACTATGGCTACACCTTC. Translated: CASSWDPNYGYTF.

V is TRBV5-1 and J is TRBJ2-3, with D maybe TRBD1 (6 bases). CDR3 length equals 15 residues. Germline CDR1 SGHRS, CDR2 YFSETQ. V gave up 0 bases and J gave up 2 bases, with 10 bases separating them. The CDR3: CASSLDGGTTDTQYF. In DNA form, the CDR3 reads TGCGCCAGCAGCTTGGATGGGGGCACCACAGATACGCAGTATTTT.

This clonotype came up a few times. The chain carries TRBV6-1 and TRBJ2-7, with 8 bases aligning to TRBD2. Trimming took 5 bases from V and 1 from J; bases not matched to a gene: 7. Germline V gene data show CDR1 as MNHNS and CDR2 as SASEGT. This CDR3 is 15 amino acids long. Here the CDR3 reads CASSTGGERSYEQYF. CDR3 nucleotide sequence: TGTGCCAGCAGTACCGGGGGGGAAAGGTCCTACGAGCAGTACTTC.